The 31 T cell receptor beta chains reported below all come from one sample, sequenced in a study of early T cells in non-severe SARS-CoV-2 infection. Each CDR3 protein is one row after TCRdb ran MiXCR on the 5' RACE reads. This sample has some 98,000 distinct CDR3 sequences, with approximately 11% found just once. The sequencing input was whole blood. These receptors originate from an adult who was a healthcare worker with PCR-confirmed SARS-CoV-2 infection or an uninfected control (not recorded which).

This clonotype was counted many times. An end of the junction does not agree with germline; a read error may underlie this. The rearrangement links TRBV7-9 to TRBJ2-3; D is unclear. The CDR3 extends over 12 amino acids. Germline assignment: CDR1 SEHNR and CDR2 FQNEAQ (reference sequence). The CDR3 here is CASSLENGRSIF. The CDR3 DNA sequence: TGTGCCAGCAGCTTAGAGAACGGCCGTTCCATTTTT. The full variable domain, in which reference TRBV7-9 and TRBJ2-3 provide the parts outside the CDR3, is DTGVSQNPRHKITKRGQNVTFRCDPISEHNRLYWYRQTLGQGPEFLTYFQNEAQLEKSRLLSDRFSAERPKGSFSTLEIQRTEQGDSAMYLCASSLENGRSIFGPGTRLTVL.

This clonotype was seen ten or more times. One end of the junction does not line up with germline, which may come from a read error. V is TRBV28 and J is TRBJ2-1; 9 positions agree with TRBD1. This CDR3 comprises 16 residues. CDR1 is MDHEN and CDR2 is SYDVKM in the germline V gene. The CDR3 is CASSGTRDRVYDEQFF. Here the CDR3 DNA reads TGTGCCAGCAGCGGCACCAGGGACAGGGTCTACGATGAGCAGTTCTTC.

This clonotype was found a few times. The chain carries TRBV9 and TRBJ2-2; D unclear. The CDR3 sequence is 14 residues long. Per germline, CDR1 SGDLS and CDR2 YYNGEE. V lost 6 bases and J 0 bases, leaving 9 bases between the germline ends. DNA of the CDR3: TGTGCCAGCACCCCTTCGGCGAACACCGGGGAGCTGTTTTTT. This translates into CASTPSANTGELFF.

This clonotype was observed a handful of times. The rearrangement links TRBV9 to TRBJ2-3; D not certain. This CDR3 region has 14 residues. The germline V gene encodes CDR1 SGDLS and CDR2 YYNGEE. Trimming removed 2 bases at V and 2 bases at J, with 9 bases between. The CDR3 nucleotides are TGTGCCAGCAGCGTTTTCGACGACACAGATACGCAGTATTTT. Translating it yields CASSVFDDTDTQYF.

This clonotype appeared many times. V gene TRBV2 combines with J gene TRBJ1-1; 8 nucleotides agree with TRBD1. V was clipped by 6 bases and J by 5 bases; unmatched bases: 8. CDR1 and CDR2 (germline): SNHLY, FYNNEI. The CDR3 consists of 14 residues. The CDR3 DNA reads as TGTGCCAGCAGGAGAGGGACAGGTGGGACTGAAGCTTTCTTT. Its translation: CASRRGTGGTEAFF.

This clonotype came up a few times. Written as DNA, the CDR3 is TGTGCCAGCAGCCATGATAGACGGGGGAAAGCTTTCTTT. Residues: CASSHDRRGKAFF. This chain joins TRBV3-1 and TRBJ1-1; D is perhaps TRBD1 (5 bases). The CDR3 is made up of 13 amino acids. V shed 3 bases and J shed 9 bases, with 14 bases lying between them. Germline V lookup: CDR1 LGHDT, CDR2 YNNKEL (reference sequence).

The chain carries TRBV6-5 and TRBJ1-4, with 8 bases fitting TRBD1. This CDR3 has 14 amino acids. Looked up from germline, CDR1 is MNHEY and CDR2 is SVGAGI. With V trimmed by 3 bases and J by 8 bases, 5 bases remained unmatched. The CDR3 nucleotides are TGTGCCAGCAGTTATGGACAGGGAGGGGAAAAACTGTTTTTT. It yields the protein CASSYGQGGEKLFF.

This clonotype was recorded many times. This chain uses TRBV20-1 with TRBJ2-7, with D maybe TRBD2 (5 bases). The CDR3 totals 13 residues. Trimming took 3 bases from V and 5 from J, leaving 14 bases between them. Germline V gives CDR1 DFQATT, CDR2 SNEGSKA (reference sequence). The CDR3 reads CSASRTTRDEQYF. As DNA, the CDR3 is TGCAGTGCTAGTAGAACTACGAGGGACGAGCAGTACTTC.

The chain combines TRBV7-2 with TRBJ2-3; unclear D gene. This CDR3 region has 14 residues. V was clipped by 2 bases and J by 6 bases, with 12 bases between them. Germline V gives CDR1 SGHTA, CDR2 FQGNSA. The DNA of the CDR3 is TGTGCCAGCAGCTTATACGGGCCCTCTGATACGCAGTATTTT. Encoded protein: CASSLYGPSDTQYF.

There are many counts of this clonotype. The chain couples TRBV20-1 to TRBJ1-2; 7 bases are shared with TRBD1. Germline CDR1 is DFQATT and CDR2 is SNEGSKA (reference sequence). Trimming at V came to 3 bases and at J to 0 bases, leaving 7 bases not matched to a gene. The CDR3 contains 15 residues. The CDR3 nucleotides read TGCAGTGCTAGGGACAGGACGGCCTCTAACTATGGCTACACCTTC. It translates to CSARDRTASNYGYTF.

The J gene is TRBJ2-7, the V gene TRBV15, with 11 nucleotides matching TRBD1. The germline CDR1 and CDR2 sequences are LNHNV and YYDKDF (reference sequence). Losses at the gene ends were 0 bases for V and 5 bases for J; bases not matched to a gene: 0. This CDR3 region has 14 residues. The CDR3 loop reads CATSREGQGDEQYF. CDR3 coding DNA: TGTGCCACCAGCAGAGAGGGACAGGGGGACGAGCAGTACTTC.

This clonotype was detected only a few times. This sequence joins TRBV20-1 and TRBJ2-3, with TRBD2 identical over 11 bases. The J segment lost 1 base and the V segment lost 6 bases, leaving 6 bases of the junction unmatched. This CDR3 contains 15 residues. Per the germline V gene, CDR1 is DFQATT and CDR2 is SNEGSKA (reference sequence). The DNA of the CDR3 is TGCAGTGCCAGACGGGGACTAGCGGGCACAGATACGCAGTATTTT. Translated: CSARRGLAGTDTQYF.

Worth noting for this clonotype: A much larger clone is a single base away; this may be a read error. The chain couples TRBV11-2 to TRBJ1-3, with D uncertain. Trimming removed 1 base from V and 4 bases from J, with 2 bases in between. This CDR3 contains 12 residues. Germline V gene sequence: CDR1 SGHAT, CDR2 FQNNGV. The CDR3 spells CASSLAGNTIYF. CDR3 coding DNA: TGTGCCAGCAGCTTAGCCGGAAACACCATATATTTT.

This clonotype was detected once. The chain is built from TRBV2 and TRBJ1-1; 10 nucleotides align to TRBD1. The V and J ends lost 5 bases and 11 bases, in that order; junction bases with no gene match: 11. The germline gives CDR1 SNHLY, CDR2 FYNNEI. The CDR3 extends over 14 amino acids. The CDR3 here is CASSMDRGIYGAFF. Here the CDR3 DNA reads TGTGCCAGCAGTATGGACAGGGGGATTTACGGGGCTTTCTTT.

This clonotype turned up a few times. The J gene is TRBJ2-7, the V gene TRBV6-2 or TRBV6-3; D remains ambiguous. V was clipped by 2 bases and J by 6 bases, with 8 bases between them. Per germline, CDR1 MNHEY and CDR2 SVGEGT. The CDR3 is 12 amino acids. CDR3 protein: CASSYKRGEQYF. The CDR3 coding sequence is TGTGCCAGCAGTTACAAACGCGGCGAGCAGTACTTC.

This clonotype was recorded a few times. The genes are TRBV7-6 and TRBJ2-1, with 8 bases matching TRBD1. The trim removed 5 bases at V and 0 bases at J, leaving 15 bases unmatched. The CDR3 has 19 residues. Germline CDR1 reads SGHVS; CDR2 reads FNYEAQ. CDR3 DNA sequence: TGTGCCAGCAGCAAGTTCGACAGGGGTACCGGGAGCTCCTACAATGAGCAGTTCTTC. Amino acid sequence: CASSKFDRGTGSSYNEQFF.

This clonotype was seen at least ten times. J is TRBJ2-7 and V is TRBV11-2, with 8 nucleotides matching TRBD2. This CDR3 comprises 15 residues. In germline, CDR1 is SGHAT, CDR2 FQNNGV. V was clipped by 5 bases and J by 4 bases; unmatched bases: 10. The CDR3 spells CASSHLARGRYEQYF. In DNA form, the CDR3 reads TGTGCCAGCAGCCACCTAGCTCGCGGGAGGTACGAGCAGTACTTC.

The chain links TRBV14 to TRBJ1-1; no clear D gene. V shed 0 bases and J shed 1 base, with 6 bases lying between them. This CDR3 has 14 amino acids. Germline V gene lookup returns CDR1 SGHDN and CDR2 FVKESK. The CDR3 region is CASSQDLRNTEAFF. The DNA of the CDR3 is TGTGCCAGCAGCCAAGATCTGAGGAACACTGAAGCTTTCTTT.

Many counts were recorded for this clonotype. The V and J genes are TRBV7-9 and TRBJ2-1, with 8 bases lining up with TRBD2. The CDR3 runs 16 residues. Trimming at V came to 3 bases and at J to 10 bases, leaving 14 bases not matched to a gene. Germline-derived CDR1 and CDR2 are SEHNR and FQNEAQ (reference sequence). The DNA of the CDR3 is TGTGCCAGCAGCTTTGTTCCGGGACTAGGAGCTGTCGAGCAGTTCTTC. This encodes CASSFVPGLGAVEQFF.

The sample holds many counts of this clonotype. The chain couples TRBV7-8 to TRBJ1-1, with D possibly being TRBD1 (6 bases). Germline CDR1 and CDR2: SGHVS and FQNEAQ. Trimming took 3 bases from V and 1 from J, leaving 9 bases between them. The CDR3 spans 14 residues. CDR3 coding DNA: TGTGCCAGCAGCTTCGCACAGGGGAACACTGAAGCTTTCTTT. Residues: CASSFAQGNTEAFF.

This clonotype has just a few counts. V gene TRBV20-1 combines with J gene TRBJ1-5; D not resolved. The CDR3 is 13 residues long. Germline-derived CDR1 and CDR2 are DFQATT and SNEGSKA (reference sequence). V was shortened by 0 bases and J by 3 bases, with 6 bases between the two germline ends. As DNA, the CDR3 is TGCAGTGCTAGAGACAGTCCCAATCAGCCCCAGCATTTT. This gives the protein CSARDSPNQPQHF.

This clonotype was detected many times. The chain has TRBV2 and TRBJ2-7, with D possibly being TRBD2 (6 bases). CDR3 length equals 14 residues. V shed 6 bases and J shed 7 bases, with 19 bases lying between them. Per the germline V gene, CDR1 is SNHLY and CDR2 is FYNNEI. The CDR3, as DNA: TGTGCCAGCAGAACCGGGAGAGGAAAGGGGGAGCAGTACTTC. Its protein is CASRTGRGKGEQYF.

The sample holds a few counts of this clonotype. The V gene is TRBV5-1, the J gene TRBJ2-2; D possibly matches TRBD1 or TRBD2 (6 bases each). Germline lookup yields CDR1 SGHRS and CDR2 YFSETQ. This CDR3 has 15 amino acids. Trimming left V 0 bases short and J 5 bases short, with 11 bases between. The CDR3 protein is CASSLAGAGTGELFF. The CDR3 bases are TGCGCCAGCAGCTTGGCGGGGGCTGGGACCGGGGAGCTGTTTTTT.

This clonotype was seen repeatedly, ten times or more. The V call is TRBV7-2, the J call TRBJ2-7; a weak D match, TRBD2 (7 bases). Trimming stripped 5 bases from V and 0 bases from J, with 17 bases between. CDR3 length: 16 amino acids. Germline lookup yields CDR1 SGHTA and CDR2 FQGNSA. For the CDR3, the DNA is TGTGCCAGCAGCCTAGGGGGGGACCGGTACTCCTACGAGCAGTACTTC. It yields the protein CASSLGGDRYSYEQYF.

This clonotype was seen many times. The V and J genes are TRBV28 and TRBJ1-2, with 11 bases lining up with TRBD1. J was trimmed by 8 bases and V by 5 bases; bases with no gene match: 13. Germline values: CDR1 MDHEN, CDR2 SYDVKM. The CDR3 spans 16 residues. The CDR3 spells CASSPSAWTGGWGYTF. Here the CDR3 DNA reads TGTGCCAGCAGTCCGTCTGCCTGGACAGGGGGCTGGGGCTACACCTTC.

This chain joins TRBV5-8 and TRBJ2-7; D is perhaps TRBD2 (6 bases). The CDR3 contains 14 residues. Trimming removed 4 bases from V and 0 bases from J, with 11 bases in between. Looked up from germline, CDR1 is SGHTS and CDR2 is YDEGEE. The CDR3 sequence: CASSHSGRSYEQYF. CDR3 in DNA: TGTGCCAGCAGCCATAGCGGTCGCTCCTACGAGCAGTACTTC.

The V gene is TRBV7-6, the J gene TRBJ2-2; D not resolved. Germline assignment: CDR1 SGHVS and CDR2 FNYEAQ. This CDR3 spans 14 amino acids. Between the trimmed V and J ends, which lost 0 bases and 4 bases, there was a span of 6 bases. CDR3 nucleotide sequence: TGTGCCAGCAGCTTAGCCCCCGTCACCGGGGAGCTGTTTTTT. Its protein is CASSLAPVTGELFF.

The sample holds many counts of this clonotype. The chain is built from TRBV7-2 and TRBJ2-3; D not resolved. Germline CDR1 is SGHTA and CDR2 is FQGNSA. This CDR3 is built from 13 residues. V was pared by 5 bases and J by 7 bases, with 13 bases between. The CDR3: CASSPPNSYTQYF. DNA for the CDR3: TGTGCCAGCAGCCCACCAAATTCCTATACGCAGTATTTT.

The V call is TRBV20-1, the J call TRBJ1-2, with D possibly TRBD1 on 6 matching bases. The V gene's germline CDR1 is DFQATT and CDR2 SNEGSKA (reference sequence). This CDR3 comprises 12 residues. The CDR3 here is CRAVTGMDGYTF. The CDR3 DNA sequence: TGCAGGGCAGTTACAGGGATGGATGGCTACACCTTC.

V gene TRBV28 combines with J gene TRBJ2-3, with D perhaps matching TRBD2 (6 bases). The CDR3 runs 15 residues. Germline V gene lookup returns CDR1 MDHEN and CDR2 SYDVKM. Trimming took off 5 bases at V and 9 bases at J, with 21 bases between the two ends. This CDR3 reads CASSVRDRGRETQYF. CDR3 coding DNA: TGTGCCAGCAGTGTAAGGGACCGAGGTCGGGAGACGCAGTATTTT.

The V and J genes are TRBV5-5 and TRBJ1-1; D is uncertain. Germline CDR1 and CDR2: SGHKS and YYEKEE (reference sequence). Trimming removed 4 bases from V and 6 bases from J, with 16 bases in between. This CDR3 spans 14 amino acids. The CDR3 spells CASSPHHRMPEAFF. For the CDR3, the DNA is TGTGCCAGCAGCCCGCACCATAGGATGCCTGAAGCTTTCTTT. Full variable domain (outside the CDR3, taken from reference TRBV5-5 and TRBJ1-1): DAGVTQSPTHLIKTRGQQVTLRCSPISGHKSVSWYQQVLGQGPQFIFQYYEKEERGRGNFPDRFSARQFPNYSSELNVNALLLGDSALYLCASSPHHRMPEAFFGQGTRLTVV.